This T cell receptor beta chain was captured by sequencing in a study of cytomegalovirus exposure and HLA in healthy donors. Notes on the study in general: Because they were indistinguishable, some V segments, including TRBV6-2 and TRBV6-3, were excluded. On later analysis, the bulk of CMV-associated TCR beta chains appeared to be HLA-restricted. TCR beta V- and J-gene trimming, according to a later analysis, was linked to a missense DCLRE1C variant. Rarity characterized most TCR sequences, yet some public TCRs appeared in many donors.

The PCR had 60 Vbeta and 13 Jbeta primers. TCRdb keeps only in-frame clones here, not all; method: immunoSEQ multiplex PCR. The profile shows about 160,000 clones, approximately 80% of them singletons. V lost 10 bases and J lost 3; bases outside the gene matches: 14. This CDR3 spans 15 amino acids. Per the germline V gene, CDR1 is LNHDA and CDR2 is SQIVND (reference sequence). Comment on this clone: Its specificity is unknown.

The origin of this receptor is a woman under 30 in good health and CMV-seronegative. Sample: PBMCs. The rearrangement joins TRBV19 to TRBJ1-2; TRBD1 aligns across 7 bases. CDR3: CATRHLEGGHYGYTF. The CDR3, as DNA: TGTGCCACCAGGCACCTGGAAGGGGGCCACTATGGCTACACCTTC. The full variable domain, its missing parts supplied by reference TRBV19 and TRBJ1-2, is DGGITQSPKYLFRKEGQNVTLSCEQNLNHDAMYWYRQDPGQGLRLIYYSQIVNDFQKGDIAEGYSVSREKKESFPLTVTSAQKNPTAFYLCATRHLEGGHYGYTFGSGTRLTVV.